This TCR beta chain was retrieved from a study of CD8 T cells in ankylosing spondylitis. TCRdb analysed the 5' RACE reads with MiXCR anew, one entry per CDR3 protein. Of fewer than 250,000 distinct CDR3 sequences listed, more than 25% are singletons. Germline V gene sequence: CDR1 DFQATT, CDR2 SNEGSKA (reference sequence). V was trimmed by 5 bases and J by 4 bases, leaving 12 bases between them. This CDR3 has 12 amino acids. The material sequenced was blood, either unsorted or a sorted T cell fraction (not recorded which). This receptor was identified in a male donor with ankylosing spondylitis or in good health (not recorded which). The rearrangement uses TRBV20-1 and TRBJ2-7; D possibly corresponds to TRBD1 (5 bases). Here the CDR3 reads CSAPYRGYEQYF. In DNA form, the CDR3 reads TGCAGTGCTCCATATAGGGGTTACGAGCAGTACTTC.